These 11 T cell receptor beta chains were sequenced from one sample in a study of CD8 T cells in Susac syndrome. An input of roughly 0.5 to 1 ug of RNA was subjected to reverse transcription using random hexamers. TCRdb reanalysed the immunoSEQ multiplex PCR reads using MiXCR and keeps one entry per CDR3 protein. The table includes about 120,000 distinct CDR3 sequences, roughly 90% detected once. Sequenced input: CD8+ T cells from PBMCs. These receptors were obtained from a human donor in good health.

The CDR3 sequence is CASSRAGPYNEQFF. In DNA form, the CDR3 reads TGTGCCAGCAGCCGGGCGGGGCCCTACAATGAGCAGTTCTTC. The V call is TRBV3-1, the J call TRBJ2-1, with a tentative D call TRBD2 (6 bases). V dropped 4 bases and J dropped 2 bases, with 9 bases sitting between them. This CDR3 has 14 amino acids. Per the germline V gene, CDR1 is LGHDT and CDR2 is YNNKEL (reference sequence).

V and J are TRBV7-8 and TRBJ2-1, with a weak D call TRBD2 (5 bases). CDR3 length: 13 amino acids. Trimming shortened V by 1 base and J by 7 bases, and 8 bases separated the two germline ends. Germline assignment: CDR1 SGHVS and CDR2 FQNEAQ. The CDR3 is CASSLVRGNEQFF. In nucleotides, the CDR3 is TGTGCCAGCAGCTTAGTCCGGGGAAATGAGCAGTTCTTC.

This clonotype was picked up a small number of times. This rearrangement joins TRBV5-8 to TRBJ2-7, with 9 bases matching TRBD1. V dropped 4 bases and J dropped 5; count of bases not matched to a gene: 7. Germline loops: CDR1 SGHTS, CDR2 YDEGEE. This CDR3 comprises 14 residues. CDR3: CASSGRDRVNEQYF. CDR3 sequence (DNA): TGTGCCAGCAGCGGCCGGGACAGGGTCAACGAGCAGTACTTC.

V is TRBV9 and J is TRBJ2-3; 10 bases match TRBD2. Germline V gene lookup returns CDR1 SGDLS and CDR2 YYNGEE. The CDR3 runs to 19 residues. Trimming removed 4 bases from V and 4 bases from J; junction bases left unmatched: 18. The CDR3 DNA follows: TGTGCCAGCAGCCCCCGACAGTCTAGCGGGGGTCGCGGGGCAGATACGCAGTATTTT. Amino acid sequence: CASSPRQSSGGRGADTQYF.

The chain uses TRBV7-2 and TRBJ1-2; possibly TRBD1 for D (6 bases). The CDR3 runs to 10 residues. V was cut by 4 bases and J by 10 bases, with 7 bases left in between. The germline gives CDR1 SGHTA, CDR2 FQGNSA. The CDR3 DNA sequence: TGTGCCAGCAGCTCGGGGGCCTACACCTTC. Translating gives CASSSGAYTF.

The CDR3, as DNA: TGTGCCAGTAGTATGCAGGGATACTATGGCTACACCTTC. Its protein is CASSMQGYYGYTF. The genes are TRBV19 and TRBJ1-2; perhaps TRBD1 as D (5 bases). Per germline, CDR1 LNHDA and CDR2 SQIVND (reference sequence). This CDR3 is built from 13 residues. Trimming took off 3 bases at V and 3 bases at J, with 8 bases between the two ends.

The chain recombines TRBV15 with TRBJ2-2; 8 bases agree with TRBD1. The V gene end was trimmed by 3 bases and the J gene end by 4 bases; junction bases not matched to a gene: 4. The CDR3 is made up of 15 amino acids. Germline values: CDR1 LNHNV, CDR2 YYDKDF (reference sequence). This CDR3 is CATSSARGPTGELFF. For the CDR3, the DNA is TGTGCCACCAGCAGTGCCAGGGGGCCCACCGGGGAGCTGTTTTTT.

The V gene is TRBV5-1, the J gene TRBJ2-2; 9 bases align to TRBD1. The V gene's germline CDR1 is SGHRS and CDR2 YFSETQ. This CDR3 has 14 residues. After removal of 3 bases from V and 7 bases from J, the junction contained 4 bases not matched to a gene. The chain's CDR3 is CASSSGTGNGELFF. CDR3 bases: TGCGCCAGCAGCTCCGGGACAGGGAACGGGGAGCTGTTTTTT. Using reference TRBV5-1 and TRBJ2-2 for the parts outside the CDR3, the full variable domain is KAGVTQTPRYLIKTRGQQVTLSCSPISGHRSVSWYQQTPGQGLQFLFEYFSETQRNKGNFPGRFSGRQFSNSRSEMNVSTLELGDSALYLCASSSGTGNGELFFGEGSRLTVL.

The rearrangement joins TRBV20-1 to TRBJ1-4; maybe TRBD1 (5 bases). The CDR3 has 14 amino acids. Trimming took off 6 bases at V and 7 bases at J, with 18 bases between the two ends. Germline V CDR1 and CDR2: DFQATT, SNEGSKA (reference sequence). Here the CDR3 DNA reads TGCAGTGCCGTAGGGCCCTCGGGGGGTGAAAAACTGTTTTTT. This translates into CSAVGPSGGEKLFF.

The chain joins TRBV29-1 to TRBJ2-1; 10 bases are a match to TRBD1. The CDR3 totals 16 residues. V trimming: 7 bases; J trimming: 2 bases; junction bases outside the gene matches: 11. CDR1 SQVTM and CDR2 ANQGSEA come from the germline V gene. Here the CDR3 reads CSAGGDRGSPYNEQFF. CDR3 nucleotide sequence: TGCAGCGCCGGAGGGGACAGGGGTAGCCCCTACAATGAGCAGTTCTTC.

CDR3 region: CASATDWVETQYF. For the CDR3, the DNA is TGTGCTAGTGCCACGGACTGGGTAGAGACCCAGTACTTC. This chain uses TRBV12-5 with TRBJ2-5; a possible D gene is TRBD2 (5 bases). Trimming removed 7 bases from V and 4 bases from J, with 13 bases in between. The V gene's germline CDR1 is LGHNT and CDR2 FRNRAP. The CDR3 spans 13 residues.